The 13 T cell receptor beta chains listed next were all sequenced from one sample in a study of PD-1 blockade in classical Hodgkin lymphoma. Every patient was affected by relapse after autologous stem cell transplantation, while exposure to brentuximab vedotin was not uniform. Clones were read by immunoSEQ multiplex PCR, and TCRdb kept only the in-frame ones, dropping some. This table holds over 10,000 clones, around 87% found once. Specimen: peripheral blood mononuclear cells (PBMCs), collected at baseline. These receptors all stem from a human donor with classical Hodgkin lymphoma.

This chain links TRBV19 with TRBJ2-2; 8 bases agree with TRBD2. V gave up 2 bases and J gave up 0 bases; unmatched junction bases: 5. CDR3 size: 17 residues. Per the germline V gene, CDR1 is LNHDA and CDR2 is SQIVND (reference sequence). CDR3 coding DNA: TGTGCCAGTAGTATAAGGCTAGCGGGCTCGAACACCGGGGAGCTGTTTTTT. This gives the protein CASSIRLAGSNTGELFF.

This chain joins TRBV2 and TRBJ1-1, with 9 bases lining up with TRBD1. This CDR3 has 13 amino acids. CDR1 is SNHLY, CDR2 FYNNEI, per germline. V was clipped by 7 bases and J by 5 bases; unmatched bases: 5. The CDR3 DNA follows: TGTGCCAGCAATCCGACAGGGGGGACTGAAGCTTTCTTT. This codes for CASNPTGGTEAFF.

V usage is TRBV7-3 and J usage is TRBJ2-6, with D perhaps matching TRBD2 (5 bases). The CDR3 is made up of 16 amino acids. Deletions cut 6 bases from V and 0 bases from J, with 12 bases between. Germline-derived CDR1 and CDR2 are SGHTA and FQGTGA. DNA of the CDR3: TGTGCCAGCAGTCAGGCGGGCAGCTCTGGGGCCAACGTCCTGACTTTC. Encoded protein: CASSQAGSSGANVLTF.

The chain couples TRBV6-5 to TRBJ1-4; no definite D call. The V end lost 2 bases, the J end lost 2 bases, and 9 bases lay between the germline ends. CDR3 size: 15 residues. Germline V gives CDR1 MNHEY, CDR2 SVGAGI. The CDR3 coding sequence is TGTGCCAGCAGTTACCGCCGGGTTACTAATGAAAAACTGTTTTTT. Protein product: CASSYRRVTNEKLFF.

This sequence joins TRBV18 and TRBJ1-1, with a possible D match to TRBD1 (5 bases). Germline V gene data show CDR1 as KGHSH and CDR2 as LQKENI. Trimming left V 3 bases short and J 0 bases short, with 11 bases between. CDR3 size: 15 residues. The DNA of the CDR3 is TGTGCCAGCTCACCCGGGACGGGAATGAACACTGAAGCTTTCTTT. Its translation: CASSPGTGMNTEAFF. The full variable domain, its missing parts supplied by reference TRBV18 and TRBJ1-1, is NAGVMQNPRHLVRRRGQEARLRCSPMKGHSHVYWYRQLPEEGLKFMVYLQKENIIDESGMPKERFSAEFPKEGPSILRIQQVVRGDSAAYFCASSPGTGMNTEAFFGQGTRLTVV.

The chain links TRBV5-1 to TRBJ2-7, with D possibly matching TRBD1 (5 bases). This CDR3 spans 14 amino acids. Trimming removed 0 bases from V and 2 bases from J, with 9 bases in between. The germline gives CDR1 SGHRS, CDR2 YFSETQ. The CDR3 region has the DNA TGCGCCAGCAGCTTGGAGGCGACAGCCTACGAGCAGTACTTC. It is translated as CASSLEATAYEQYF.

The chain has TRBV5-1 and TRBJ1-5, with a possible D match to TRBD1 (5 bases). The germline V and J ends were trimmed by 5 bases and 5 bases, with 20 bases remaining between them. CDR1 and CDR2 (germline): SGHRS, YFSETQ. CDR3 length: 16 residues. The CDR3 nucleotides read TGCGCCAGCAGGACGGTTGATGGGGGGTCCCATCAGCCCCAGCATTTT. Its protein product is CASRTVDGGSHQPQHF.

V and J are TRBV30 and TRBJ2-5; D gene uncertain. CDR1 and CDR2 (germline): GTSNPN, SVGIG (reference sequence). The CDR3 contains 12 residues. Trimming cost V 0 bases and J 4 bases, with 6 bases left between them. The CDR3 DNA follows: TGTGCCTGGAGTGTACAGACAGAGACCCAGTACTTC. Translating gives CAWSVQTETQYF. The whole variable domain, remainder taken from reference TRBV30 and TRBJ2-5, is SQTIHQWPATLVQPVGSPLSLECTVEGTSNPNLYWYRQAAGRGLQLLFYSVGIGQISSEVPQNLSASRPQDRQFILSSKKLLLSDSGFYLCAWSVQTETQYFGPGTRLLVL.

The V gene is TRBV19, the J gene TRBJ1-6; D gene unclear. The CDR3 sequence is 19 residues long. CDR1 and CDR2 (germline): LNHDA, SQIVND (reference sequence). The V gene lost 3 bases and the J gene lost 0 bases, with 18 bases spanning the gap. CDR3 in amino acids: CASSIDPVIRTSYNSPLHF. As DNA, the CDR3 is TGTGCCAGTAGTATTGACCCGGTGATCAGGACCTCCTATAATTCACCCCTCCACTTT.

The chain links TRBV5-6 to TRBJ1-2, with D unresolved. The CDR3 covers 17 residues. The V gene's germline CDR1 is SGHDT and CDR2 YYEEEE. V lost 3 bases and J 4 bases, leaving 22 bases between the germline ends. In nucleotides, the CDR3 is TGTGCCAGCAGCTCCGAGGGTTTTCGGTCAACGCTCTATGGCTACACCTTC. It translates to CASSSEGFRSTLYGYTF.

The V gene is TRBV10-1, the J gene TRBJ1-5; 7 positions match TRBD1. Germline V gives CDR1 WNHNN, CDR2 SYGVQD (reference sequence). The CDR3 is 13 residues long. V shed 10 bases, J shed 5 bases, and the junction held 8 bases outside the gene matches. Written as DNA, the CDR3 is TGCGCCACCATAGGAGGGGGCTATCAGCCCCAGCATTTT. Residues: CATIGGGYQPQHF.

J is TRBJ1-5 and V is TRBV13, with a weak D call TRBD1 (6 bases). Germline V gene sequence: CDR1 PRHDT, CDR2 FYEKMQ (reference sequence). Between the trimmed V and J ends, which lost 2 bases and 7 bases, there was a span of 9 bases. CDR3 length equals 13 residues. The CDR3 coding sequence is TGTGCCAGCAGCTTACGGGGGCAGCAGCCCCAGCATTTT. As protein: CASSLRGQQPQHF.

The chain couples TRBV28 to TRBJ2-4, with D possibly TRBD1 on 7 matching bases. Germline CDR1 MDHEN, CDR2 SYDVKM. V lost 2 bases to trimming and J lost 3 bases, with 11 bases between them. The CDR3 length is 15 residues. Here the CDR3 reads CASSLGQGGKNIQYF. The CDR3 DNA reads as TGTGCCAGCAGTTTAGGGCAGGGGGGCAAAAACATTCAGTACTTC.